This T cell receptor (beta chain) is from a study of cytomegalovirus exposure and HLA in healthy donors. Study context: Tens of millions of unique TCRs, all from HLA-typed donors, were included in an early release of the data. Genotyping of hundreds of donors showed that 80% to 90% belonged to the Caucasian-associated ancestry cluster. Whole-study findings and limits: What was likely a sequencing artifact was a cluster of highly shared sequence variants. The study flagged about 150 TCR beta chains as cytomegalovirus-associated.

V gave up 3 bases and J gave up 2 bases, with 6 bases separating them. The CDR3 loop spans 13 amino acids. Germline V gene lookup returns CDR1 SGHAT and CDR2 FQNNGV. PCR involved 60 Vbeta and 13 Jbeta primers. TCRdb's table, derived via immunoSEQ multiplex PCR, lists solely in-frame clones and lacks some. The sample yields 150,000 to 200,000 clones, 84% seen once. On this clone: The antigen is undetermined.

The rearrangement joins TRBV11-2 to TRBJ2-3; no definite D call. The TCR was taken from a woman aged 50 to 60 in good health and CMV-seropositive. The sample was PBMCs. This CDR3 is CASSFQVTDTQYF. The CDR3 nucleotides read TGTGCCAGCAGCTTCCAGGTCACAGATACGCAGTATTTT.